One sample yielded the 25 T cell receptor beta chains listed below, sequenced in a study of T cell responses to AZD1222 COVID-19 vaccine (dated by TCRdb to about 2021). The time point label of this sample denotes: about 28 days (+/-7) after the second vaccine dose. To prepare the library, the immunoSEQ multiplex PCR assay was applied. Not all clones reach the TCRdb copy of this immuneACCESS table, which keeps in-frame sequences only. Checked studies attribute under half of the gap to unresolved V genes and leave the rest unexplained. Across this sample there are over 110,000 clones, with around 94% seen only once. The biggest ten clones account for 9.3% of the sample. The starting material was peripheral blood, obtained 28 days after the second AZD1222 dose. The receptors shown here come from an adult who received the AZD1222 COVID-19 vaccine.

This rearrangement joins TRBV6-1 to TRBJ1-1, with TRBD1 matching over 10 bases. This CDR3 is 17 amino acids long. V lost 4 bases to trimming and J lost 6 bases; unmatched junction nucleotides: 14. Per germline, CDR1 MNHNS and CDR2 SASEGT. For the CDR3, the DNA is TGTGCCAGCAGTGGAGGGACAGGGGTCCTATGGCCCTCTGAAGCTTTCTTT. Translating gives CASSGGTGVLWPSEAFF.

The chain employs TRBV3-1 (or the pseudogene TRBV3-2) and TRBJ1-3; D is possibly TRBD1 (5 bases). CDR1 and CDR2 (germline): LGHDT, YNNKEL (reference sequence). The CDR3 length is 14 residues. V was trimmed by 4 bases and J by 8 bases, leaving 15 bases between them. The DNA of the CDR3 is TGTGCCAGCAGCCTTCGGGGGTTTATAGACACCATATATTTT. Protein: CASSLRGFIDTIYF.

The CDR3 spells CASGSRRTNEKLFF. The CDR3 nucleotides are TGTGCCAGCGGTTCGAGACGGACGAATGAAAAACTGTTTTTT. The J gene is TRBJ1-4, the V gene TRBV6-5; D is ambiguous. Germline-derived CDR1 and CDR2 are MNHEY and SVGAGI. Between the trimmed V and J ends, which lost 8 bases and 5 bases, there was a span of 15 bases. CDR3 length: 14 amino acids.

This clone was seen just once. The J gene is TRBJ1-1, the V gene TRBV4-3; TRBD1 is a possible D gene (6 bases). The V end lost 3 bases, the J end lost 1 base, and 12 bases lay between the germline ends. The CDR3 length is 15 residues. Germline values: CDR1 LGHNA, CDR2 YSLEER. This CDR3 reads CASSQNPTGNTEAFF. Written as DNA, the CDR3 is TGCGCCAGCAGCCAGAATCCGACAGGGAACACTGAAGCTTTCTTT.

The chain combines TRBV27 with TRBJ1-6; D gene unclear. Looked up from germline, CDR1 is MNHEY and CDR2 is SMNVEV (reference sequence). V was clipped by 9 bases and J by 8 bases, with 20 bases between them. This CDR3 has 15 residues. CDR3 DNA: TGTGCCAGTTCTCCCCGTCCATTGACGGATTCACCCCTCCACTTT. Amino acid sequence: CASSPRPLTDSPLHF.

The chain recombines TRBV3-1 (or the pseudogene TRBV3-2) with TRBJ2-7; D unclear. Germline V gene sequence: CDR1 LGHDT, CDR2 YNNKEL (reference sequence). This CDR3 comprises 11 residues. Deletions cut 1 base from V and 5 bases from J, with 3 bases between. CDR3 DNA: TGTGCCAGCAGCCAAGTTAACGAGCAGTACTTC. It codes for CASSQVNEQYF.

The chain is built from TRBV3-1 (or the pseudogene TRBV3-2) and TRBJ2-2; TRBD1 agrees at 12 bases. The CDR3 runs to 17 residues. CDR1 is LGHDT and CDR2 is YNNKEL in the germline V gene (reference sequence). The junction had 5 bases not matched to a gene; V was cut back by 2 bases and J by 4 bases. The CDR3 protein is CASSQPGTGGITGELFF. Here the CDR3 DNA reads TGTGCCAGCAGCCAACCCGGGACAGGGGGCATCACCGGGGAGCTGTTTTTT.

The J gene is TRBJ1-4, the V gene TRBV19, with TRBD1 identical over 7 bases. In germline, CDR1 is LNHDA, CDR2 SQIVND (reference sequence). J lost 2 bases, V lost 4 bases, and 1 base had no gene match. CDR3 length equals 14 residues. The CDR3 DNA follows: TGTGCCAGTAGTACGACAGGGACTAATGAAAAACTGTTTTTT. It translates to CASSTTGTNEKLFF. The full variable domain, in which reference TRBV19 and TRBJ1-4 provide the parts outside the CDR3, is DGGITQSPKYLFRKEGQNVTLSCEQNLNHDAMYWYRQDPGQGLRLIYYSQIVNDFQKGDIAEGYSVSREKKESFPLTVTSAQKNPTAFYLCASSTTGTNEKLFFGSGTQLSVL.

This chain uses TRBV7-8 with TRBJ1-3, with a tentative D call TRBD1 (5 bases). CDR3 size: 15 residues. Germline CDR1 reads SGHVS; CDR2 reads FQNEAQ. Trimming cost V 5 bases and J 0 bases, with 11 bases left between them. The CDR3 DNA sequence: TGTGCCAGCAGCGCGGGACGGAACTCTGGAAACACCATATATTTT. Encoded protein: CASSAGRNSGNTIYF.

The gene calls are TRBV7-2 and TRBJ1-6; D uncertain. V was cut by 3 bases and J by 2 bases, with 5 bases left in between. The germline CDR1 and CDR2 sequences are SGHTA and FQGNSA. This CDR3 has 14 residues. The CDR3 loop is CASSLGTYNSPLHF. Written as DNA, the CDR3 is TGTGCCAGCAGCTTGGGGACCTATAATTCACCCCTCCACTTT.

The chain uses TRBV7-2 and TRBJ1-3; D call uncertain. CDR1 SGHTA and CDR2 FQGNSA come from the germline V gene. Between the trimmed V and J ends, which lost 1 base and 3 bases, there was a span of 10 bases. This CDR3 is built from 15 residues. Here the CDR3 reads CASSLGLSDGNTIYF. The CDR3 DNA follows: TGTGCCAGCAGCTTAGGGTTGTCAGATGGAAACACCATATATTTT.

This chain connects TRBV29-1 to TRBJ2-3, with 7 bases matching TRBD2. The germline V gene encodes CDR1 SQVTM and CDR2 ANQGSEA. There are 14 residues in the CDR3. V was pared by 2 bases and J by 1 base, with 3 bases of the junction left unmatched. The CDR3 nucleotides are TGCAGCGTTGAACCTCTAGCGGGCACAGATACGCAGTATTTT. Translated, it gives CSVEPLAGTDTQYF.

The chain employs TRBV6-6 and TRBJ1-1; no clear D gene. Trimming removed 7 bases at V and 3 bases at J, with 15 bases between. The CDR3 runs 14 residues. In germline, CDR1 is MNHNY, CDR2 SVGAGI (reference sequence). The CDR3 region is CASIVTLKYTEAFF. CDR3 DNA: TGTGCCAGCATCGTGACCCTTAAGTACACTGAAGCTTTCTTT.

The rearrangement links TRBV5-1 to TRBJ1-2; TRBD1 matches at 7 bases. The J segment lost 5 bases and the V segment lost 4 bases, leaving 11 bases of the junction unmatched. This CDR3 is built from 15 residues. Germline V gives CDR1 SGHRS, CDR2 YFSETQ. Written as DNA, the CDR3 is TGCGCCAGCAGCGGAGGCCCAGGGGGTCAATATGGCTACACCTTC. Translating gives CASSGGPGGQYGYTF. Full variable domain (outside the CDR3, taken from reference TRBV5-1 and TRBJ1-2): KAGVTQTPRYLIKTRGQQVTLSCSPISGHRSVSWYQQTPGQGLQFLFEYFSETQRNKGNFPGRFSGRQFSNSRSEMNVSTLELGDSALYLCASSGGPGGQYGYTFGSGTRLTVV.

This chain connects TRBV28 to TRBJ1-5; no firm D call. The CDR3 contains 12 residues. CDR1 and CDR2 (germline): MDHEN, SYDVKM. Trimming removed 6 bases at V and 5 bases at J, with 8 bases between. The CDR3 nucleotides read TGTGCCAGCAGCGAAACCCATCAGCCCCAGCATTTT. Translating it yields CASSETHQPQHF.

The chain recombines TRBV12-3 or TRBV12-4 with TRBJ1-1; 11 bases line up with TRBD1. The CDR3 length is 13 residues. The ends lost 10 bases at V and 7 bases at J; junction bases unmatched: 8. CDR3 sequence: CATWDRGSLEAFF. In DNA, the CDR3 is TGTGCCACCTGGGACAGGGGGTCCCTTGAAGCTTTCTTT.

The chain has TRBV7-9 and TRBJ1-6; D is possibly TRBD1 (5 bases). This CDR3 spans 14 amino acids. With 5 bases removed from V and 7 bases from J, the gap between germline ends came to 12 bases. CDR1 and CDR2 from the germline V gene are SEHNR and FQNEAQ (reference sequence). The CDR3 DNA follows: TGTGCCAGCAGCCACGACAGATTGAATTCACCCCTCCACTTT. Translating it yields CASSHDRLNSPLHF.

The chain recombines TRBV20-1 with TRBJ2-3; TRBD2 matches 8 bases. CDR1 and CDR2 (germline): DFQATT, SNEGSKA (reference sequence). V shed 3 bases, J shed 7 bases, and the junction held 12 bases outside the gene matches. The CDR3 covers 15 residues. CDR3 DNA sequence: TGCAGTGCTAGTTCGCCGGGGGGGCGGCTGAATACGCAGTATTTT. It yields the protein CSASSPGGRLNTQYF.

The V call is TRBV7-9, the J call TRBJ2-7; the D is unclear. The CDR3 length is 13 residues. The V gene lost 4 bases and the J gene lost 0 bases, with 7 bases spanning the gap. In germline, CDR1 is SEHNR, CDR2 FQNEAQ (reference sequence). The CDR3 DNA is TGTGCCAGCAGCTCCGAAAGCTCCTACGAGCAGTACTTC. Its protein is CASSSESSYEQYF.

The rearrangement links TRBV30 to TRBJ1-2; 8 nucleotides match TRBD1. Losses at the gene ends were 4 bases for V and 6 bases for J; bases not matched to a gene: 13. In germline, CDR1 is GTSNPN, CDR2 SVGIG (reference sequence). There are 15 residues in the CDR3. The CDR3 coding sequence is TGTGCCTGGATTTCTTCACGGACAGGGTTTAATGGCTACACCTTC. It encodes CAWISSRTGFNGYTF.

The chain employs TRBV5-6 and TRBJ1-2, with TRBD1 identical over 7 bases. There are 17 residues in the CDR3. With V trimmed by 0 bases and J by 0 bases, 8 bases remained unmatched. The germline V gene has CDR1 SGHDT and CDR2 YYEEEE. CDR3 region: CASSLGFGQDANYGYTF. CDR3 sequence (DNA): TGTGCCAGCAGCTTGGGATTCGGACAGGACGCTAACTATGGCTACACCTTC.

The V and J genes are TRBV6-5 and TRBJ1-5; D gene uncertain. Germline values: CDR1 MNHEY, CDR2 SVGAGI. Trimming stripped 9 bases from V and 10 bases from J, with 10 bases between. The CDR3 is 10 residues long. CDR3 region: CASGSDPQHF. The CDR3 DNA follows: TGTGCCAGTGGGTCCGATCCCCAGCATTTT.

V and J are TRBV5-5 and TRBJ2-2; TRBD1 agrees at 7 bases. V lost 4 bases, J lost 3 bases, and 6 bases stayed unmatched. The CDR3 is 15 amino acids. CDR1 is SGHKS, CDR2 YYEKEE, per germline (reference sequence). CDR3 residues: CASSLPGQYTGELFF. CDR3 nucleotides: TGTGCCAGCAGCCTCCCGGGACAGTACACCGGGGAGCTGTTTTTT. The entire variable domain, with the rest obtained from reference TRBV5-5 and TRBJ2-2, is as follows: DAGVTQSPTHLIKTRGQQVTLRCSPISGHKSVSWYQQVLGQGPQFIFQYYEKEERGRGNFPDRFSARQFPNYSSELNVNALLLGDSALYLCASSLPGQYTGELFFGEGSRLTVL.

This rearrangement joins TRBV28 to TRBJ1-6; TRBD1 aligns across 8 bases. The CDR3 contains 12 residues. Germline V gene lookup returns CDR1 MDHEN and CDR2 SYDVKM. The junction had 6 bases not matched to a gene; V was cut back by 8 bases and J by 12 bases. CDR3 DNA sequence: TGTGCCAGCTGGCTCAGGGGGCTACCCCTCCACTTT. This gives the protein CASWLRGLPLHF.

The V gene is TRBV6-5, the J gene TRBJ2-2, with TRBD2 identical over 13 bases. Germline lookup yields CDR1 MNHEY and CDR2 SVGAGI. CDR3 length: 14 amino acids. V shed 8 bases and J 4 bases; nucleotides not matched to a gene: 1. CDR3 nucleotides: TGTGCCAGCCGACTAGCGGGGGGCACCGGGGAGCTGTTTTTT. This codes for CASRLAGGTGELFF.